This entry lists 31 T cell receptor beta chains sequenced from one sample in a study of blood T cell repertoires in COVID-19. This table comes from immunoSEQ multiplex PCR, and its TCRdb copy is limited to in-frame clones, with some not included. The table shows 150,000 to 200,000 clones, with about 80% occurring only once. Specimen: peripheral blood. Receptors originate from a man between 65 and 85 years old with active or convalescent COVID-19.

The CDR3 DNA follows: TGCGCCAGCAGCCAAGAAGGGGTTCGACGGACAGGGGGGTATGAAAAACTGTTTTTT. Its protein product is CASSQEGVRRTGGYEKLFF. The rearrangement links TRBV4-3 to TRBJ1-4; 10 bases align to TRBD1. The CDR3 is 19 amino acids. Looked up from germline, CDR1 is LGHNA and CDR2 is YSLEER. V shed 0 bases, J shed 6 bases, and the junction held 13 bases outside the gene matches.

This rearrangement joins TRBV12-3 or TRBV12-4 to TRBJ2-7; 7 bases match TRBD2. J was trimmed by 6 bases and V by 4 bases; bases with no gene match: 6. This CDR3 has 13 residues. In DNA form, the CDR3 reads TGTGCCAGCAGTTGGAAGCGGGGTGGCGAGCAGTACTTC. This sequence encodes CASSWKRGGEQYF.

This rearrangement joins TRBV15 to TRBJ2-3, with 7 positions matching TRBD2. The CDR3 contains 16 residues. Germline CDR1 LNHNV, CDR2 YYDKDF (reference sequence). Trimming at V came to 5 bases and at J to 2 bases, leaving 10 bases not matched to a gene. CDR3 loop: CATSPKGTTNTDTQYF. CDR3 in DNA: TGTGCCACCAGCCCCAAGGGGACTACTAACACAGATACGCAGTATTTT.

This chain links TRBV30 with TRBJ2-1; 16 bases map to TRBD2. Germline assignment: CDR1 GTSNPN and CDR2 SVGIG (reference sequence). The CDR3 loop spans 17 amino acids. V was pared by 5 bases and J by 4 bases, with 8 bases of the junction left unmatched. The CDR3 nucleotides are TGTGCCTGGGCGCTCGGGACTAGCGGGGGGGCATACAATGAGCAGTTCTTC. Its protein product is CAWALGTSGGAYNEQFF.

J is TRBJ2-1 and V is TRBV19; possible D gene TRBD1, 6 bases. The CDR3 is 14 residues long. Deletions cut 8 bases from V and 8 bases from J, with 19 bases between. CDR1 and CDR2 from the germline V gene are LNHDA and SQIVND (reference sequence). CDR3 bases: TGTGCCAGTTCTGGGACATCTGGCACATATGAGCAGTTCTTC. Its protein product is CASSGTSGTYEQFF. Drawing the rest from reference TRBV19 and TRBJ2-1, the complete variable domain is DGGITQSPKYLFRKEGQNVTLSCEQNLNHDAMYWYRQDPGQGLRLIYYSQIVNDFQKGDIAEGYSVSREKKESFPLTVTSAQKNPTAFYLCASSGTSGTYEQFFGPGTRLTVL.

The chain has TRBV7-2 and TRBJ1-5, with D possibly TRBD1 on 5 matching bases. The CDR3 extends over 14 amino acids. The V end lost 5 bases, the J end lost 1 base, and 9 bases lay between the germline ends. Germline-derived CDR1 and CDR2 are SGHTA and FQGNSA. Written as DNA, the CDR3 is TGTGCCAGCAGCAGACAGACGAGCAATCAGCCCCAGCATTTT. Translating it yields CASSRQTSNQPQHF.

This chain uses TRBV28 with TRBJ2-1; 9 positions agree with TRBD2. The CDR3 has 20 amino acids. Germline V CDR1 and CDR2: MDHEN, SYDVKM. Trimming at V came to 1 base and at J to 0 bases, leaving 13 bases not matched to a gene. CDR3 sequence (DNA): TGTGCCAGCAGTTTATCAGGCAGGGGACTAGCTTCGAGCTCCTACAATGAGCAGTTCTTC. Its protein is CASSLSGRGLASSSYNEQFF.

The gene calls are TRBV9 and TRBJ1-1; D gene ambiguous. The V gene lost 3 bases and the J gene lost 2 bases, with 14 bases spanning the gap. CDR3 length equals 15 residues. Germline CDR1 and CDR2: SGDLS and YYNGEE. The CDR3 is CASSGPPGINTEAFF. The DNA for the CDR3 is TGTGCCAGCAGCGGACCACCGGGGATTAACACTGAAGCTTTCTTT.

This sequence joins TRBV7-3 and TRBJ2-2, with D maybe TRBD2 (6 bases). The CDR3 is 15 amino acids. Trimming took off 0 bases at V and 5 bases at J, with 10 bases between the two ends. In germline, CDR1 is SGHTA, CDR2 FQGTGA. CDR3 DNA sequence: TGTGCCAGCAGCTTAACCGGGACTGGTACCGGGGAGCTGTTTTTT. It specifies CASSLTGTGTGELFF.

The chain has TRBV7-2 and TRBJ2-1, with D maybe TRBD2 (6 bases). Germline-derived CDR1 and CDR2 are SGHTA and FQGNSA. V dropped 4 bases and J dropped 9 bases, with 13 bases sitting between them. CDR3 size: 13 residues. The CDR3 spells CASSSLLAGEQFF. In nucleotides, the CDR3 is TGTGCCAGCAGCTCCCTACTAGCTGGTGAGCAGTTCTTC.

This clone was picked up one time. This rearrangement joins TRBV7-2 to TRBJ1-4; possibly TRBD1 for D (5 bases). Trimming cost V 5 bases and J 10 bases, with 17 bases left between them. Germline assignment: CDR1 SGHTA and CDR2 FQGNSA. This CDR3 comprises 14 residues. The CDR3 nucleotides read TGTGCCAGCAGCACGGACAACCCCCCTCGAAAACTGTTTTTT. As protein: CASSTDNPPRKLFF.

V is TRBV7-8 and J is TRBJ2-7; 9 bases match TRBD1. Trimming removed 5 bases from V and 4 bases from J; junction bases left unmatched: 6. Germline V gives CDR1 SGHVS, CDR2 FQNEAQ. The CDR3 has 14 amino acids. The CDR3 nucleotides read TGTGCCAGCAGCCCCCGGGACAGGGATTACGAGCAGTACTTC. As protein: CASSPRDRDYEQYF.

This chain uses TRBV19 with TRBJ1-5; TRBD1 matches 7 bases. This CDR3 contains 15 residues. Germline V lookup: CDR1 LNHDA, CDR2 SQIVND (reference sequence). Germline trimming cut 6 bases from V and 5 bases from J; bases unmatched to any gene: 10. The CDR3, as DNA: TGTGCCAGTAGGCCACAGGGGTATTCCGATCAGCCCCAGCATTTT. Translation: CASRPQGYSDQPQHF.

This clone was found a few times. The V gene is TRBV6-5, the J gene TRBJ2-7; the D gene is possibly TRBD1 (5 bases). The CDR3 covers 13 residues. Germline V gene sequence: CDR1 MNHEY, CDR2 SVGAGI. Between the trimmed V and J ends, which lost 6 bases and 9 bases, there was a span of 18 bases. In DNA form, the CDR3 reads TGTGCCAGCAGCTCGGACACCCCTGGGGTGCAGTACTTC. The encoded protein is CASSSDTPGVQYF.

CDR3 in DNA: TGTGCCAGCAGCCAAGGTCGCCTAACTGGGGCCAACGTCCTGACTTTC. The encoded protein is CASSQGRLTGANVLTF. This rearrangement joins TRBV3-1 (or the pseudogene TRBV3-2) to TRBJ2-6; D unclear. Trimming pared 1 base from V and 2 bases from J, leaving 9 bases between. Germline V gives CDR1 LGHDT, CDR2 YNNKEL (reference sequence). The length of the CDR3 is 16 residues.

The rearrangement links TRBV2 to TRBJ2-5; the D gene is possibly TRBD2 (5 bases). Germline CDR1 reads SNHLY; CDR2 reads FYNNEI. The CDR3 is 13 amino acids. Between the trimmed V and J ends, which lost 7 bases and 0 bases, there was a span of 9 bases. The CDR3 coding sequence is TGTGCCAGCAAGCCGGGATACCAAGAGACCCAGTACTTC. Translated: CASKPGYQETQYF. Full variable domain (outside the CDR3, taken from reference TRBV2 and TRBJ2-5): EPEVTQTPSHQVTQMGQEVILRCVPISNHLYFYWYRQILGQKVEFLVSFYNNEISEKSEIFDDQFSVERPDGSNFTLKIRSTKLEDSAMYFCASKPGYQETQYFGPGTRLLVL.

The CDR3 sequence is CASSPPKGGSADTQYF. Written as DNA, the CDR3 is TGTGCCAGCTCACCACCGAAAGGTGGAAGCGCAGATACGCAGTATTTT. This chain connects TRBV18 to TRBJ2-3; D is unresolved. V was pared by 0 bases and J by 4 bases, with 14 bases between. Germline CDR1 KGHSH, CDR2 LQKENI. The CDR3 sequence is 16 residues long.

The V call is TRBV6-2 or TRBV6-3, the J call TRBJ1-1; D is ambiguous. The CDR3 spans 14 residues. From germline, CDR1 is MNHEY and CDR2 SVGEGT. V was cut by 2 bases and J by 0 bases, with 7 bases left in between. The CDR3 loop is CASSYVQLNTEAFF. The CDR3 DNA sequence: TGTGCCAGCAGTTACGTACAGCTGAACACTGAAGCTTTCTTT.

This clone came up a few times. J is TRBJ1-1 and V is TRBV9, with D tentatively TRBD1 (6 bases). Germline V CDR1 and CDR2: SGDLS, YYNGEE. Trimming took off 4 bases at V and 6 bases at J, with 13 bases between the two ends. CDR3 length equals 13 residues. The CDR3 nucleotides are TGTGCCAGCAGCAGGGAGCCAGGGGCTGAAGCTTTCTTT. It specifies CASSREPGAEAFF.

This clone turned up a few times. V and J are TRBV7-2 and TRBJ1-3; the D gene is possibly TRBD1 (5 bases). Trimming stripped 3 bases from V and 0 bases from J, with 9 bases between. The CDR3 is 15 residues long. Germline-derived CDR1 and CDR2 are SGHTA and FQGNSA. The CDR3 loop is CASSFNRFSGNTIYF. The CDR3 DNA reads TGTGCCAGCAGCTTCAACAGGTTCTCTGGAAACACCATATATTTT. Combining the CDR3 with reference TRBV7-2 and TRBJ1-3 gives the whole variable domain GAGVSQSPSNKVTEKGKDVELRCDPISGHTALYWYRQSLGQGLEFLIYFQGNSAPDKSGLPSDRFSAERTGGSVSTLTIQRTQQEDSAVYLCASSFNRFSGNTIYFGEGSWLTVV.

This chain connects TRBV6-5 to TRBJ1-6; possibly TRBD1 for D (6 bases). The CDR3 covers 14 residues. V was clipped by 6 bases and J by 10 bases, with 16 bases between them. Germline V gene sequence: CDR1 MNHEY, CDR2 SVGAGI. The CDR3 DNA reads TGTGCCAGCAGGCCTATCGGGGGGCAATCACCCCTCCACTTT. Encoded protein: CASRPIGGQSPLHF.

V gene TRBV19 combines with J gene TRBJ2-7; 8 bases map to TRBD1. The CDR3 is made up of 15 amino acids. Germline V CDR1 and CDR2: LNHDA, SQIVND (reference sequence). V lost 7 bases to trimming and J lost 4 bases; unmatched junction nucleotides: 12. CDR3 protein: CASTPTDRAVYEQYF. In nucleotides, the CDR3 is TGTGCCAGTACCCCCACGGACAGGGCGGTATACGAGCAGTACTTC.

Regarding this clone: Other DNA sequences in the same sample also yield this CDR3. V gene TRBV9 combines with J gene TRBJ1-1; D possibly corresponds to TRBD1 (5 bases). V was cut by 0 bases and J by 3 bases, with 6 bases left in between. Germline V gives CDR1 SGDLS, CDR2 YYNGEE. The CDR3 is 13 amino acids. The CDR3 DNA sequence: TGTGCCAGCAGCGTAGCGGGGGACACTGAAGCTTTCTTT. Translation: CASSVAGDTEAFF.

This clone has at least ten counts. The V and J genes are TRBV30 and TRBJ1-5; TRBD1 matches 11 bases. The germline gives CDR1 GTSNPN, CDR2 SVGIG (reference sequence). Trimming took 1 base from V and 7 from J; bases not matched to a gene: 12. This CDR3 spans 17 amino acids. CDR3 sequence reads: CAWSGGWTGGHRQPQHF. CDR3 sequence (DNA): TGTGCCTGGAGTGGAGGGTGGACAGGGGGCCATAGGCAGCCCCAGCATTTT.

V is TRBV27 and J is TRBJ2-7; TRBD2 agrees at 7 bases. The ends lost 4 bases at V and 3 bases at J; junction bases unmatched: 9. CDR3 length equals 15 residues. Germline CDR1 reads MNHEY; CDR2 reads SMNVEV (reference sequence). The CDR3, as DNA: TGTGCCAGCAGTTCCTCCGGGACTACGATCTACGAGCAGTACTTC. It codes for CASSSSGTTIYEQYF.

This clone was seen ten or more times. The genes are TRBV27 and TRBJ2-7; 8 bases align to TRBD2. There are 15 residues in the CDR3. Germline trimming cut 5 bases from V and 4 bases from J; bases unmatched to any gene: 10. The germline gives CDR1 MNHEY, CDR2 SMNVEV (reference sequence). The CDR3: CASSPGPAGVYEQYF. The CDR3 DNA reads as TGTGCCAGCAGTCCAGGCCCAGCGGGAGTTTACGAGCAGTACTTC.

The chain uses TRBV7-9 and TRBJ2-3; the D gene is possibly TRBD2 (5 bases). CDR1 is SEHNR, CDR2 FQNEAQ, per germline (reference sequence). The CDR3 spans 15 residues. The V gene lost 2 bases and the J gene lost 0 bases, with 9 bases spanning the gap. This CDR3 reads CASSLLSGSTDTQYF. CDR3 DNA sequence: TGTGCCAGCAGCTTATTGAGCGGAAGCACAGATACGCAGTATTTT.

The table lists this clone with a few counts. This chain links TRBV9 with TRBJ2-3; 7 nucleotides match TRBD2. Trimming at V came to 4 bases and at J to 4 bases, leaving 15 bases not matched to a gene. Germline CDR1 SGDLS, CDR2 YYNGEE. The CDR3 consists of 17 residues. In nucleotides, the CDR3 is TGTGCCAGCAGCTCCCACGAGGGCGGGGGAAGAGCAGATACGCAGTATTTT. It encodes CASSSHEGGGRADTQYF.

This clone was counted at least ten times. The CDR3 reads CASSRPSNTEAFF. The CDR3 coding sequence is TGTGCCAGCAGCCGTCCTTCGAACACTGAAGCTTTCTTT. This chain uses TRBV6-6 with TRBJ1-1, with no clear D. CDR3 length equals 13 residues. Per the germline V gene, CDR1 is MNHNY and CDR2 is SVGAGI (reference sequence). V lost 6 bases, J lost 1 base, and 9 bases lay in between.

As regards this clone: Other DNA sequences within the sample encode an identical CDR3. The chain links TRBV28 to TRBJ2-3; tentative D call: TRBD2 (7 bases). From germline, CDR1 is MDHEN and CDR2 SYDVKM. The CDR3 is made up of 13 amino acids. Trimming pared 6 bases from V and 6 bases from J, leaving 13 bases between. The CDR3 protein is CASRSGGRDTQYF. The CDR3 DNA reads TGTGCCAGCAGGTCGGGGGGCAGGGATACGCAGTATTTT.

The gene calls are TRBV6-5 and TRBJ2-2; 7 bases are a match to TRBD1. CDR3 size: 15 residues. After removal of 9 bases from V and 3 bases from J, the junction contained 10 bases not matched to a gene. CDR1 and CDR2 from the germline V gene are MNHEY and SVGAGI. The CDR3 bases are TGTGCCAGTAAGGGAACAGGGGCGGACACCGGGGAGCTGTTTTTT. It is translated as CASKGTGADTGELFF.